This T cell receptor (beta chain) emerged from a study of identical twins. This clonotype was seen more than once but under ten times. Its target is not known. CDR1 MGHRA and CDR2 YSYEKL come from the germline V gene. The CDR3 runs to 14 residues. V gave up 0 bases and J gave up 4 bases, with 10 bases separating them. Findings and caveats of the study: Insertion counts were lower in abundant cord blood beta clonotypes, a trend that memory repertoires did not show. Models underestimated TCR alpha sharing (out-of-frame) in monozygotic twins.

TCRdb used MiXCR to reprocess the 5' RACE reads, holding one entry per CDR3 protein. The repertoire holds hundreds of thousands of distinct CDR3 sequences, with around a sixth as singletons. A further study also used this sample, focusing on T cells expressing NK-cell markers.

What was sequenced was PBMCs. This rearrangement joins TRBV4-1 to TRBJ2-7, with TRBD2 as a possible D gene (5 bases). The receptor's source is a woman aged 18-29 years in good health. CDR3 sequence reads: CASSQDLRGYEQYF. In nucleotides, the CDR3 is TGCGCCAGCAGCCAAGATCTTCGCGGGTACGAGCAGTACTTC.